These T cell receptor beta chains were read from a single sample in a study of T-cell memory formation after mild COVID-19. TCRdb processed the 5' RACE reads anew with MiXCR; each CDR3 protein has one entry. The table has 450,000 to 650,000 distinct CDR3 sequences, about 22% seen once. The sample comprised PBMCs or a T cell subset sorted from them (not recorded which). These receptors all come from an adult woman who had mild COVID-19 (a few samples of this study predate the infection). Cell type and time point are not known. Each CDR3 is given with its conserved first and last residue. D genes are given only for firm matches. Expanded clones are given a class, and other clones once, few, many or no size at all.

j_gene | v_gene | d_gene | abundance | CDR3nt | CDR3aa
TRBJ1-1 | TRBV20-1 | TRBD1 | - | TGCAGTGCACCACTCCAGGGGGGAAGGAACACTGAAGCTTTCTTT | CSAPLQGGRNTEAFF
TRBJ2-7 | TRBV6-5 | - | - | TGTGCCAGCAAGGAGGGGGGGTCCTACGAGCAGTACTTC | CASKEGGSYEQYF
TRBJ1-5 | TRBV19 | - | - | TGTGCCAGTAGTATAGAGGAGCCCAGCGGTCGGCCCCAGCATTTT | CASSIEEPSGRPQHF
TRBJ2-3 | TRBV2 | TRBD2 | few | TGTGCCAGCAGTGAAATCGAGACTAGCGGGGGGATGCCAGATACGCAGTATTTT | CASSEIETSGGMPDTQYF
TRBJ2-7 | TRBV18 | TRBD1 | - | TGTGCCAGCTCACCTCGGGACAGGGGCGAGCAGTACTTC | CASSPRDRGEQYF
TRBJ2-7 | TRBV24-1 | - | few | TGTGCCACCCGCGACAGCCTAGACGAGCAGTACTTC | CATRDSLDEQYF
TRBJ2-7 | TRBV11-2 | TRBD1 | - | TGTGCCAGCAGCTTAGATTTGACAGGGGAGCAGTACTTC | CASSLDLTGEQYF
TRBJ1-2 | TRBV11-2 | TRBD1 | - | TGTGCCAGCAGCTCGCCCTTTACAGGGGGGGACTATGGCTACACCTTC | CASSSPFTGGDYGYTF
TRBJ1-2 | TRBV20-1 | TRBD1 | - | TGCAGTGCTAGATCCCCGACAGGGGCTGGCTACACCTTC | CSARSPTGAGYTF
TRBJ2-1 | TRBV6-6 | TRBD2 | - | TGTGCCAGCAGCTACAAGACTGGAGGGCATGGGTGGCTAGCGGGCAATGAGCAGTTCTTC | CASSYKTGGHGWLAGNEQFF
TRBJ1-1 | TRBV29-1 | - | - | TGCGCCTGGAAACAGCTGAACACTGAAGCTTTCTTT | CAWKQLNTEAFF
TRBJ2-7 | TRBV2 | - | - | TGTGCCAGCAGGCAGCGTATCGAGCAGTACTTC | CASRQRIEQYF
TRBJ2-7 | TRBV12-3/TRBV12-4 | - | many | TGTGCCAGCAGTACGGTGGGGGGCTACGAGCAGTACTTC | CASSTVGGYEQYF
TRBJ2-3 | TRBV20-1 | TRBD2 | - | TGCAGTGCACAGCGGGACACAGATACGCAGTATTTT | CSAQRDTDTQYF
TRBJ2-2 | TRBV7-3 | - | few | TGTGCCAGCAGCTTAACGGACAGTAAAGCCGGGGAGCTGTTTTTT | CASSLTDSKAGELFF
TRBJ2-3 | TRBV29-1 | TRBD2 | - | TGCAGCGGTAAACCCGGGGGGGATTTCCGAAATACGCAGTATTTT | CSGKPGGDFRNTQYF